This note documents a single T cell receptor (beta chain) sequence. Its specificity is not known. The data belong to a study of beta chain features in type 1 diabetes. Expressed TCRB transcripts were sequenced, since all the RNA that had been isolated was reverse transcribed. Libraries were prepared by immunoSEQ multiplex PCR; TCRdb keeps only in-frame clonotypes and omits some of them. The profile shows hundreds of thousands of clones, 15% of them singletons. Germline V lookup: CDR1 SGHDN, CDR2 FVKESK. The CDR3 sequence is 13 residues long. V was cut by 0 bases and J by 4 bases, with 7 bases left in between. Study-wide findings and caveats: In the patient group, naive, central memory and Treg TCRB repertoires seemed more alike than in the healthy donor group. Among patients with Type 1 diabetes, TCRB CDR3s were moderately but significantly shorter in every one of the four CD4+ subsets.

The sequenced sample consisted of naive CD4+ T cells from blood. The clonotype comes from a man between 18 and 35 years old with type 1 diabetes. The V call is TRBV14, the J call TRBJ2-7; D not resolved. The DNA for the CDR3 is TGTGCCAGCAGCCAAGATACCAGATACGAGCAGTACTTC. It specifies CASSQDTRYEQYF.